This T cell receptor beta chain was sequenced in a study of OX40 agonist ivuxolimab in advanced cancers. Trimming left V 6 bases short and J 5 bases short, with 13 bases between. Germline V gene data show CDR1 as MNHNY and CDR2 as SVGAGI (reference sequence). This CDR3 spans 13 amino acids. Generated by immunoSEQ multiplex PCR, the TCRdb table keeps only in-frame clones and is missing some. The profile shows about 68,000 clones, 70% to 90% of them singletons. The chain joins TRBV6-6 to TRBJ1-1; D gene ambiguous. The source of this sequence is an adult with an advanced solid tumor such as melanoma, head and neck, liver or kidney cancer. Sequenced material: CD4+ or CD8+ T cells sorted from blood, taken in a trial of the OX40 agonist ivuxolimab. CDR3 sequence: CASSLNGETEAFF. The DNA of the CDR3 is TGTGCCAGCAGCCTAAACGGTGAAACTGAAGCTTTCTTT.